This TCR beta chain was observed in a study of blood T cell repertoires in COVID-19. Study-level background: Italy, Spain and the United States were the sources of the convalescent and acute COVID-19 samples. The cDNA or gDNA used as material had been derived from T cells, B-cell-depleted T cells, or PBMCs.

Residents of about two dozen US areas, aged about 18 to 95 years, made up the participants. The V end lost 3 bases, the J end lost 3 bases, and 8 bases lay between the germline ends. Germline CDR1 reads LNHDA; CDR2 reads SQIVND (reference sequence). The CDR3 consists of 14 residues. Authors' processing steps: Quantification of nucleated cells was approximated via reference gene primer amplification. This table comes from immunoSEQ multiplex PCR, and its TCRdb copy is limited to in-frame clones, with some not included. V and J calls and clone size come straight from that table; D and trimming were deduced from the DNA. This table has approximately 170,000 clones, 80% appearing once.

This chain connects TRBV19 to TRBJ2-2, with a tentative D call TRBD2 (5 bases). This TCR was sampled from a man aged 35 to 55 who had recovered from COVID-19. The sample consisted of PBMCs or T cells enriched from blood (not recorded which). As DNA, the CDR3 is TGTGCCAGTAGTATGGGGAGATACACCGGGGAGCTGTTTTTT. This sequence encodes CASSMGRYTGELFF.